Listed here are 27 T cell receptor beta chains from one sample, sequenced in a study of T cells in localized non-small cell lung cancer. Data came from immunoSEQ multiplex PCR; TCRdb stores just in-frame clones and leaves some out. The sample includes over 45,000 clones, 85% to 90% of them seen just once. Sequencing used PBMCs, obtained before any cancer treatment. The origin of the receptors is a female donor with stage II lung adenocarcinoma.

The chain couples TRBV12-1 to TRBJ1-5; the table's D call TRBD1 went unverified against the DNA. TRBV12-1 has pseudogene status. The CDR3 contains 12 residues. Here the CDR3 reads CASSKGDQPQHF. In DNA, the CDR3 is TGTGCCAGCAGCAAAGGGGATCAGCCCCAGCATTTT.

This clone was recorded only once. The genes are TRBV7-2 and TRBJ1-4; D is perhaps TRBD1 (5 bases). Germline-derived CDR1 and CDR2 are SGHTA and FQGNSA. This CDR3 is 14 amino acids long. Trimming cost V 7 bases and J 8 bases, with 17 bases left between them. The CDR3 coding sequence is TGTGCCAGCACCCTTACGTCAGGGAACGAAAAACTGTTTTTT. Translation: CASTLTSGNEKLFF.

The rearrangement uses TRBV19 and TRBJ1-6; D is perhaps TRBD1 (5 bases). Germline V CDR1 and CDR2: LNHDA, SQIVND (reference sequence). This CDR3 comprises 16 residues. Trimming took 5 bases from V and 5 from J, leaving 16 bases between them. CDR3 amino acids: CASSEIQVTDNSPLHF. The CDR3 coding sequence is TGTGCCAGTAGTGAAATACAGGTAACGGATAATTCACCCCTCCACTTT.

This clone was counted once. The V gene is TRBV7-3, the J gene TRBJ2-2, with a tentative D call TRBD2 (5 bases). The CDR3 totals 15 residues. Per the germline V gene, CDR1 is SGHTA and CDR2 is FQGTGA. The V end was cut by 8 bases, the J end by 3 bases, with 16 bases between. The CDR3 bases are TGTGCCAGCGGGATCTGGGGTAGCGACACCGGGGAGCTGTTTTTT. Translation: CASGIWGSDTGELFF.

The rearrangement joins TRBV5-1 to TRBJ1-3, with a possible D match to TRBD1 (5 bases). CDR3 length equals 14 residues. The V gene lost 4 bases and the J gene lost 0 bases, with 8 bases spanning the gap. Per the germline V gene, CDR1 is SGHRS and CDR2 is YFSETQ. CDR3 sequence reads: CASSPGHSGNTIYF. As DNA, the CDR3 is TGCGCCAGCAGCCCTGGACACTCTGGAAACACCATATATTTT.

J is TRBJ2-1 and V is TRBV4-1, with D possibly being TRBD2 (6 bases). Germline V gene data show CDR1 as MGHRA and CDR2 as YSYEKL. The CDR3 totals 15 residues. Trimming removed 4 bases at V and 4 bases at J, with 14 bases between. The CDR3: CASSLTGLDYNEQFF. DNA of the CDR3: TGCGCCAGCAGCCTCACGGGACTGGATTACAATGAGCAGTTCTTC.

V usage is TRBV28 and J usage is TRBJ1-6; D is uncertain. The V gene lost 2 bases and the J gene lost 5 bases, with 7 bases spanning the gap. Looked up from germline, CDR1 is MDHEN and CDR2 is SYDVKM. This CDR3 has 14 amino acids. CDR3 protein: CASSLRHDNSPLHF. The CDR3 nucleotides are TGTGCCAGCAGTTTACGACACGATAATTCACCCCTCCACTTT.

The chain is built from TRBV5-8 and TRBJ1-6, with TRBD1 as a possible D gene (6 bases). The CDR3 totals 16 residues. Germline V gene sequence: CDR1 SGHTS, CDR2 YDEGEE. Trimming shortened V by 4 bases and J by 7 bases, and 18 bases separated the two germline ends. The CDR3 loop is CASSAARGRQNSPLHF. As DNA, the CDR3 is TGTGCCAGCAGCGCAGCCAGGGGCCGGCAAAATTCACCCCTCCACTTT.

The chain couples TRBV18 to TRBJ1-3, with unresolved D. Trimming removed 2 bases from V and 9 bases from J, with 14 bases in between. Germline CDR1 reads KGHSH; CDR2 reads LQKENI. The CDR3 runs 14 residues. The chain's CDR3 is CASSPRQLGSTIYF. The CDR3 nucleotides read TGTGCCAGCTCACCAAGGCAGTTGGGGAGCACCATATATTTT.

The V and J genes are TRBV6-6 and TRBJ2-7, with a weak D call TRBD2 (7 bases). V shed 10 bases and J shed 0 bases, with 22 bases lying between them. Germline CDR1 and CDR2: MNHNY and SVGAGI (reference sequence). The CDR3 runs 16 residues. The CDR3 DNA reads TGTGCCATCTTGGGGGAACGGGGGGCGGCCTCCTACGAGCAGTACTTC. As protein: CAILGERGAASYEQYF.

The chain employs TRBV4-1 and TRBJ1-6; D remains ambiguous. The V end was cut by 3 bases, the J end by 3 bases, with 9 bases between. Germline V gene lookup returns CDR1 MGHRA and CDR2 YSYEKL. The CDR3 has 15 residues. The CDR3 DNA reads TGCGCCAGCAGCCAGGGAGAAGGCTATAATTCACCCCTCCACTTT. Amino acids: CASSQGEGYNSPLHF.

The CDR3 sequence: CATSRGRGETYEQYF. CDR3 in DNA: TGTGCCACCAGCAGAGGCCGCGGGGAAACCTACGAGCAGTACTTC. The chain is built from TRBV15 and TRBJ2-7; TRBD2 is a possible D gene (6 bases). Trimming left V 1 base short and J 2 bases short, with 12 bases between. Germline V gene sequence: CDR1 LNHNV, CDR2 YYDKDF (reference sequence). The CDR3 is made up of 15 amino acids.

The V call is TRBV7-6, the J call TRBJ1-3; D is uncertain. Germline V gene lookup returns CDR1 SGHVS and CDR2 FNYEAQ. The CDR3 totals 14 residues. The ends were cut back, 5 bases at V and 6 bases at J, with 14 bases in the middle. CDR3 DNA: TGTGCCAGCAGCCCTGGTCGGGGTCCAAACACCATATATTTT. This codes for CASSPGRGPNTIYF.

The chain couples TRBV7-6 to TRBJ1-4, with D unresolved. V dropped 6 bases and J dropped 6 bases, with 8 bases sitting between them. Germline values: CDR1 SGHVS, CDR2 FNYEAQ. The CDR3 extends over 12 amino acids. The CDR3 here is CASRNVDEKLFF. Written as DNA, the CDR3 is TGTGCCAGCAGGAACGTGGATGAAAAACTGTTTTTT.

This clone showed up just once. The chain links TRBV6-1 to TRBJ2-7; TRBD1 aligns across 8 bases. Germline V gene data show CDR1 as MNHNS and CDR2 as SASEGT. Unmatched junction bases numbered 12, after V lost 8 bases and J lost 3 bases. CDR3 length: 15 amino acids. CDR3 sequence (DNA): TGTGCCAGCCCTAAGCCGGGACAGGCCTTCTACGAGCAGTACTTC. Translation: CASPKPGQAFYEQYF.

This clone was seen just once. The J gene is TRBJ1-5, the V gene TRBV30; D uncertain. Germline-derived CDR1 and CDR2 are GTSNPN and SVGIG (reference sequence). The V end was cut by 5 bases, the J end by 6 bases, with 17 bases between. This CDR3 has 14 amino acids. The CDR3 nucleotides read TGTGCCTGGGGCCTTGGACTGGTAGGTCAGCCCCAGCATTTT. It yields the protein CAWGLGLVGQPQHF.

V usage is TRBV7-9 and J usage is TRBJ1-2; maybe TRBD1 (5 bases). V was trimmed by 6 bases and J by 3 bases, leaving 17 bases between them. The germline CDR1 and CDR2 sequences are SEHNR and FQNEAQ (reference sequence). This CDR3 region has 15 residues. This chain's CDR3 is CASRPREGMHYGYTF. CDR3 in DNA: TGTGCCAGCAGGCCTCGGGAGGGGATGCACTATGGCTACACCTTC. Full variable domain (remainder filled in from reference TRBV7-9 and TRBJ1-2): DTGVSQNPRHKITKRGQNVTFRCDPISEHNRLYWYRQTLGQGPEFLTYFQNEAQLEKSRLLSDRFSAERPKGSFSTLEIQRTEQGDSAMYLCASRPREGMHYGYTFGSGTRLTVV.

The chain uses TRBV11-1 and TRBJ2-5; no reliable D call. Trimming left V 1 base short and J 0 bases short, with 6 bases between. Germline V gene data show CDR1 as SGHAT and CDR2 as FQDESV (reference sequence). The CDR3 spans 14 residues. Here the CDR3 reads CASSLDGYQETQYF. Here the CDR3 DNA reads TGTGCCAGCAGCTTAGACGGGTACCAAGAGACCCAGTACTTC.

The CDR3 is CASSLEHRNSVNYGYTF. The CDR3 bases are TGTGCCAGCAGCTTGGAACACAGGAACTCTGTGAACTATGGCTACACCTTC. The chain has TRBV5-5 and TRBJ1-2; a possible D gene is TRBD1 (5 bases). Per the germline V gene, CDR1 is SGHKS and CDR2 is YYEKEE (reference sequence). The CDR3 consists of 17 residues. Between the trimmed V and J ends, which lost 0 bases and 2 bases, there was a span of 17 bases.

This sequence joins TRBV6-1 and TRBJ1-2; 11 bases agree with TRBD1. V lost 6 bases, J lost 8 bases, and 11 bases stayed unmatched. This CDR3 is 15 amino acids long. Germline V gives CDR1 MNHNS, CDR2 SASEGT. The CDR3 sequence is CASRGQGENKGGYTF. For the CDR3, the DNA is TGTGCCAGCAGGGGACAGGGGGAGAATAAAGGGGGCTACACCTTC.

The chain combines TRBV6-1 with TRBJ2-1, with D perhaps TRBD2 (5 bases). The CDR3 sequence is 14 residues long. The V gene's germline CDR1 is MNHNS and CDR2 SASEGT. V was cut by 4 bases and J by 6 bases, with 13 bases left in between. CDR3 amino acids: CASSAGFSGNEQFF. The CDR3 DNA sequence: TGTGCCAGCAGTGCGGGGTTTTCGGGCAATGAGCAGTTCTTC.

The chain carries TRBV6-5 and TRBJ1-6, with TRBD1 identical over 8 bases. Unmatched junction bases numbered 10, after V lost 7 bases and J lost 8 bases. The CDR3 consists of 15 residues. Germline V gene sequence: CDR1 MNHEY, CDR2 SVGAGI. CDR3 loop: CASTRAGGTDSPLHF. In DNA form, the CDR3 reads TGTGCCAGCACCCGGGCAGGGGGCACGGATTCACCCCTCCACTTT.

The rearrangement joins TRBV5-1 to TRBJ2-1; 9 bases are shared with TRBD2. Trimming cost V 4 bases and J 4 bases; bases outside gene matches: 9. CDR3 length: 16 amino acids. Germline V gene sequence: CDR1 SGHRS, CDR2 YFSETQ. CDR3 residues: CASSASGGGVYNEQFF. The CDR3 nucleotides are TGCGCCAGCAGCGCTTCGGGCGGGGGGGTTTACAATGAGCAGTTCTTC.

The chain employs TRBV9 and TRBJ2-3, with 8 bases matching TRBD1. After removal of 4 bases from V and 8 bases from J, the junction contained 15 bases not matched to a gene. The CDR3 extends over 16 amino acids. Per germline, CDR1 SGDLS and CDR2 YYNGEE. The CDR3 DNA sequence: TGTGCCAGCAGCCCGCGGACGGGACAGGCCCTGGGTACGCAGTATTTT. It yields the protein CASSPRTGQALGTQYF.

The chain combines TRBV19 with TRBJ2-3; D is unresolved. Germline CDR1 is LNHDA and CDR2 is SQIVND (reference sequence). V was clipped by 10 bases and J by 1 base, with 18 bases between them. There are 15 residues in the CDR3. DNA for the CDR3: TGTGCCACCACCCTACGGGCAGGAGGCACAGATACGCAGTATTTT. This sequence encodes CATTLRAGGTDTQYF. The complete variable domain, with remaining parts taken from reference TRBV19 and TRBJ2-3, reads DGGITQSPKYLFRKEGQNVTLSCEQNLNHDAMYWYRQDPGQGLRLIYYSQIVNDFQKGDIAEGYSVSREKKESFPLTVTSAQKNPTAFYLCATTLRAGGTDTQYFGPGTRLTVL.

The V gene is TRBV10-3, the J gene TRBJ1-1, with a tentative D call TRBD1 (5 bases). Trimming shortened V by 0 bases and J by 4 bases, and 9 bases separated the two germline ends. The CDR3 length is 14 residues. Germline loops: CDR1 ENHRY, CDR2 SYGVKD. The CDR3: CAISESRGSTEAFF. In DNA form, the CDR3 reads TGTGCCATCAGTGAGTCGAGGGGATCCACTGAAGCTTTCTTT.

As DNA, the CDR3 is TGTGCCAGCTCACCCCAGGGGGTAGGATTGAACACTGAAGCTTTCTTT. Protein sequence: CASSPQGVGLNTEAFF. The chain joins TRBV18 to TRBJ1-1; 7 nucleotides line up with TRBD1. The V and J ends lost 3 bases and 0 bases, in that order; junction bases with no gene match: 7. This CDR3 is 16 amino acids long. The germline V gene encodes CDR1 KGHSH and CDR2 LQKENI. Full variable domain (outside the CDR3, taken from reference TRBV18 and TRBJ1-1): NAGVMQNPRHLVRRRGQEARLRCSPMKGHSHVYWYRQLPEEGLKFMVYLQKENIIDESGMPKERFSAEFPKEGPSILRIQQVVRGDSAAYFCASSPQGVGLNTEAFFGQGTRLTVV.